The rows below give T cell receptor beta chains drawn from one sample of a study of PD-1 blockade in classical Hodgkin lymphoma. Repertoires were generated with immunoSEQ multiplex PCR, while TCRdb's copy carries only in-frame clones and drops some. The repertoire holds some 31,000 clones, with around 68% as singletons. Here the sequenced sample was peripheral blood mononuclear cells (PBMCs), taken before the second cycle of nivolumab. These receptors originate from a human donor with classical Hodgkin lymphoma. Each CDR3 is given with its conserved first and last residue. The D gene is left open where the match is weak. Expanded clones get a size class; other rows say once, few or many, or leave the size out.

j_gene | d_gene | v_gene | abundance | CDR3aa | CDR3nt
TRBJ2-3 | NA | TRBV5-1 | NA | CASSLGAKEDTQYF | TGCGCCAGCAGCTTGGGGGCAAAAGAAGATACGCAGTATTTT
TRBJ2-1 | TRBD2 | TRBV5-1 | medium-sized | CASSDGQLAGSYNEQFF | TGCGCCAGCAGCGACGGACAACTAGCGGGGTCTTACAATGAGCAGTTCTTC
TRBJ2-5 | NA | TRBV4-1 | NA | CASSQDLVRPKVETQYF | TGCGCCAGCAGCCAAGATTTGGTTCGGCCTAAAGTGGAGACCCAGTACTTC
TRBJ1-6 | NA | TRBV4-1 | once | CASSLNTGREIYSPLHF | TGCGCCAGCAGCCTAAACACAGGGCGCGAGATATATTCACCCCTCCACTTT
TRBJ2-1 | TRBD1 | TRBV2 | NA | CASSPDRVNEQFF | TGTGCCAGCAGCCCGGACAGGGTTAATGAGCAGTTCTTC
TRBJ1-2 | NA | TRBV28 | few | CASSLRETGYTF | TGTGCCAGCAGTTTACGGGAGACGGGCTACACCTTC
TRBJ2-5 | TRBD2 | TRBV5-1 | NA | CASSLTSGGTQETQYF | TGCGCCAGCAGCTTAACTAGCGGGGGTACCCAAGAGACCCAGTACTTC
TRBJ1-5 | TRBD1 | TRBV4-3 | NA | CASSPRTGPGQPQHF | TGCGCCAGCAGCCCTCGGACAGGGCCGGGGCAGCCCCAGCATTTT
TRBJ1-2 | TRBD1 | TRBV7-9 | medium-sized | CASSRGTGTNYGYTF | TGTGCCAGCAGCCGAGGGACAGGGACTAACTATGGCTACACCTTC
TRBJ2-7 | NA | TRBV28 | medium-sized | CASSTAWSVSSYEQYF | TGTGCCAGCAGTACCGCCTGGTCAGTGAGCTCCTACGAGCAGTACTTC